This T cell receptor beta chain was identified in a study of blood T cell repertoires in COVID-19. Turning to the study itself: PBMCs, B-cell-depleted T cells, or T cells provided the cDNA or gDNA that made up the material.

Profiled with immunoSEQ multiplex PCR; TCRdb holds only in-frame clones, not every one. The data show 200,000 to 250,000 clones, with roughly 84% seen just once and about 10% held by the top ten. The germline V and J ends were trimmed by 6 bases and 7 bases, with 13 bases remaining between them. The CDR3 length is 14 residues. CDR1 is SGHAT, CDR2 FQNNGV, per germline. The sequence came from a man in his fifties or sixties with active or convalescent COVID-19. J is TRBJ1-6 and V is TRBV11-2, with D unresolved. Sequencing input: peripheral blood. Written as DNA, the CDR3 is TGTGCCAGCAGTCTGCCTTTCGGGAATTCACCCCTCCACTTT. It yields the protein CASSLPFGNSPLHF.